This is a list of T cell receptor beta chains from one sample in a study of blood T cells in healthy people across ages. A single record per CDR3 protein comes from TCRdb applying MiXCR to the 5' RACE reads. The sample carries fewer than 800,000 distinct CDR3 sequences, around 49% recorded once. The sample was blood. The receptors come from a woman in her sixties in good health. Each CDR3 is given with its conserved first and last residue. A D gene is named only where the DNA matches it firmly. Expanded clones are given a class, and other clones once, few, many or no size at all.

d_call	clone_size	v_call	j_call	cdr3_nt	cdr3_aa
-	few	TRBV28	TRBJ2-3	TGTGCCAGCGGTTCCTCCGCAGATACGCAGTATTTT	CASGSSADTQYF
TRBD2	-	TRBV4-3	TRBJ2-3	TGCGCCAGCAGCCGAGCGACTAGCGGGTTGGCAGATACGCAGTATTTT	CASSRATSGLADTQYF
-	-	TRBV5-1	TRBJ2-7	TGCGCCAGCAGCTATCAGGGGTTCTGCGAGCAGTACTTC	CASSYQGFCEQYF
TRBD2	-	TRBV27	TRBJ2-4	TGTGCCAGCAGTCCACTAGCGGGAAAAAACATTCAGTACTTC	CASSPLAGKNIQYF
TRBD2	-	TRBV7-9	TRBJ2-1	TGTGCCAGCAGCCCGGGGACTAGCGGGAGGGCCTGGAATGAGCAGTTCTTC	CASSPGTSGRAWNEQFF
-	few	TRBV20-1	TRBJ1-4	TGCAGTGCTAGAGGGGTGGGAGGAAAACTGTTTTTT	CSARGVGGKLFF
-	-	TRBV9	TRBJ2-2	TGTGCCAGCAGCGTAGATAATAGGTACACCGGGGAGCTGTTTTTT	CASSVDNRYTGELFF
-	-	TRBV7-2	TRBJ2-1	TGTGCCAGCAGCTTAGGGGTTAGTCCCATGAATGAGCAGTTCTTC	CASSLGVSPMNEQFF
-	few	TRBV11-2	TRBJ2-3	TGTGCCAGCAGCTTAGATTGGGGTAGCACAGATACGCAGTATTTT	CASSLDWGSTDTQYF
-	few	TRBV29-1	TRBJ1-1	TGCAGCGTTGACGGACAGTACACTGAAGCTTTCTTT	CSVDGQYTEAFF
-	once	TRBV5-5	TRBJ2-5	TGTGCCAGCAGCGGGTCGGGGGCCGGTGAGACCCAGTACTTC	CASSGSGAGETQYF
-	-	TRBV12-3/TRBV12-4	TRBJ2-3	TGTGCCAGCAACTGGGGGGACATTCCACAAGATACGCAGTATTTT	CASNWGDIPQDTQYF
-	-	TRBV6-1	TRBJ2-1	TGTGCCAGCAGTAGACTAGGAACCGGTGGGCAGTTCTTC	CASSRLGTGGQFF
TRBD1	-	TRBV4-2	TRBJ1-2	TGTGCCAGCAGCCAGCCGACAGGGACTGTCTATGGCTACACCTTC	CASSQPTGTVYGYTF
-	few	TRBV4-1	TRBJ2-7	TGCGCCAGCAGCCAAGTCTGGGACAACTACGAGCAGTACTTC	CASSQVWDNYEQYF
-	few	TRBV7-2	TRBJ1-2	TGTGCCAGCAGCTTAGCCTCTGGGGGCCTGTACTATGGCTACACCTTC	CASSLASGGLYYGYTF
TRBD1	-	TRBV7-8	TRBJ2-3	TGTGCCAGCAGCATCCGGACCGGGACAGGAGGCACAGATACGCAGTATTTT	CASSIRTGTGGTDTQYF
-	-	TRBV20-1	TRBJ1-4	TGCAGTGCTAGCGACGGGGTTGAAAAACTGTTTTTT	CSASDGVEKLFF
-	-	TRBV6-4	TRBJ2-5	TGTGCCAGCAGACGGGCAGGGCCCGTGCAGTACTTC	CASRRAGPVQYF
-	-	TRBV7-2	TRBJ2-1	TGTGCCAGCAGCTTAACCACAGCCGAGCAGTTCTTC	CASSLTTAEQFF
TRBD2	-	TRBV20-1	TRBJ2-3	TGCAGTGCTAACTCTAGAGCGGGATCAGATACGCAGTATTTT	CSANSRAGSDTQYF
-	-	TRBV20-1	TRBJ2-5	TGCAGTGCTAGAGATCTTGGGGCCTTAGAGACCCAGTACTTC	CSARDLGALETQYF
-	-	TRBV20-1	TRBJ2-5	TGCAGTGCTAGTTCAGGAGGGGAGCAGTACTTC	CSASSGGEQYF
-	many	TRBV2	TRBJ1-4	TGTGCCAGCAGCGGACCGGACGGTAATGAAAAACTGTTTTTT	CASSGPDGNEKLFF
TRBD2	-	TRBV29-1	TRBJ2-1	TGCAGCGTTGTTCGACTAGCGGGTGATGAGCAGTTCTTC	CSVVRLAGDEQFF
-	-	TRBV20-1	TRBJ1-2	TGCAGTGCTAGTCGCAGGGGCTATGGCTACACCTTC	CSASRRGYGYTF
-	few	TRBV7-2	TRBJ2-3	TGTGCCAGCAGCTTAGAGTGGGCAGCCACAGATACGCAGTATTTT	CASSLEWAATDTQYF
-	-	TRBV15	TRBJ1-1	TGTGCCACCAGCGGGGGATTCAATTTGAACACTGAAGCTTTCTTT	CATSGGFNLNTEAFF
-	few	TRBV10-3	TRBJ2-3	TGTGCCATCAGTGGAGGGGTGCCGGATACGCAGTATTTT	CAISGGVPDTQYF
TRBD2	-	TRBV10-3	TRBJ2-1	TGTGCCACCTTAGCGGGGGGCTCCTACAATGAGCAGTTCTTC	CATLAGGSYNEQFF
-	few	TRBV7-9	TRBJ2-3	TGTGCCAGCGGAGCTTACAGGTTCGGCGATACGCAGTATTTT	CASGAYRFGDTQYF
TRBD1	-	TRBV11-2	TRBJ2-5	TGTGCCAGCAGCGGTGGGGCAGGGGGAGAAGAGACCCAGTACTTC	CASSGGAGGEETQYF
-	-	TRBV5-5	TRBJ1-4	TGTGCCAGCAGCTTAAGGACCGGGACCGGCGGGGAAAAACTGTTTTTT	CASSLRTGTGGEKLFF
-	-	TRBV7-3	TRBJ1-6	TGTGCCAGCAGCCCAGGGTCCCAATTGGGACCCCTCCACTTT	CASSPGSQLGPLHF
-	few	TRBV6-2/TRBV6-3	TRBJ2-1	TGTGCCAGCAACCCACAGGCCAGACCATCCTCCTACAATGAGCAGTTCTTC	CASNPQARPSSYNEQFF
-	few	TRBV27	TRBJ2-1	TGTGCCAGCAGTCCCCACTTCGGCTCCTACAATGAGCAGTTCTTC	CASSPHFGSYNEQFF
TRBD2	-	TRBV27	TRBJ2-4	TGTGCCAGCAGTTGGGGCGGGAGGCTAGCCAAAAACATTCAGTACTTC	CASSWGGRLAKNIQYF
TRBD1	few	TRBV10-3	TRBJ2-7	TGTGCCACGACAGGGGCGGGCAACGAGCAGTACTTC	CATTGAGNEQYF
-	-	TRBV20-1	TRBJ1-1	TGCAGTGCCCTACAAGGGGCTGAAGCTTTCTTT	CSALQGAEAFF
-	few	TRBV20-1	TRBJ2-7	TGCAGTGCTAGACAGACCCCAGCTTACGAGCAGTACTTC	CSARQTPAYEQYF
TRBD2	few	TRBV4-2	TRBJ2-7	TGTGCCAGCAGCCAAGGGACTAGCGGGGCAACCTACGAGCAGTACTTC	CASSQGTSGATYEQYF
-	-	TRBV6-5	TRBJ2-7	TGTGCCAGCAGTTACCGTACGGGAGATCGCGAGCAGTACTTC	CASSYRTGDREQYF
TRBD1	few	TRBV6-4	TRBJ2-1	TGTGCCAGCAATAAGGAGACAGGGGACAATGAGCAGTTCTTC	CASNKETGDNEQFF
-	-	TRBV20-1	TRBJ1-4	TGCAGTGCTAGTAGGGGTGGAAAACTGTTTTTT	CSASRGGKLFF
-	-	TRBV15	TRBJ2-5	TGTGCCACCAGCAGAGATCGTGTGGAAGAGACCCAGTACTTC	CATSRDRVEETQYF
-	few	TRBV12-3/TRBV12-4	TRBJ1-5	TGTGCCAGCAGGAAAACAGGGAATAGCAATCAGCCCCAGCATTTT	CASRKTGNSNQPQHF
-	-	TRBV14	TRBJ1-2	TGTGCCAGCAGCCAAACAGGGCTCTGGGGCTACACCTTC	CASSQTGLWGYTF
TRBD2	-	TRBV29-1	TRBJ2-7	TGCAGCGTTACAAGGCGGGAGGGTAGCGAGCAGTACTTC	CSVTRREGSEQYF